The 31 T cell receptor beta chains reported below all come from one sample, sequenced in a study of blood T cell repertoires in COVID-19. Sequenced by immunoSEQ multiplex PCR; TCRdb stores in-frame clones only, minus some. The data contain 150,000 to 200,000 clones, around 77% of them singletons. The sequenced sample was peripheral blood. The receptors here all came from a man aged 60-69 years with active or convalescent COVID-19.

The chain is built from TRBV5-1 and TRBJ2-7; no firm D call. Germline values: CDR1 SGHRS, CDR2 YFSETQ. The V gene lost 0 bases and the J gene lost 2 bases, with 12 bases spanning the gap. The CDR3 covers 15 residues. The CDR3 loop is CASSLASGSPYEQYF. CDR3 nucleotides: TGCGCCAGCAGCTTGGCCTCAGGCAGCCCCTACGAGCAGTACTTC.

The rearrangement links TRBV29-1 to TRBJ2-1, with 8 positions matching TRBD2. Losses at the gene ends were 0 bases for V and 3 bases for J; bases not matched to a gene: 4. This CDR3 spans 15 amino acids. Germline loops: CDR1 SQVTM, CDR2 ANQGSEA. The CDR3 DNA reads TGCAGCGTTGAAGAGTGGACTAGCCGCTACAATGAGCAGTTCTTC. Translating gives CSVEEWTSRYNEQFF.

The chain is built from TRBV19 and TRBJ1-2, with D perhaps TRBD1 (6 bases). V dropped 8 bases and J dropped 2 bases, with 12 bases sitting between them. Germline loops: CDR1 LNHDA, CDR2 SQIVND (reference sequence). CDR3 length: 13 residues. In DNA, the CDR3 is TGTGCCAGTCAATCGACAGGAAACTATGGCTACACCTTC. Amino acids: CASQSTGNYGYTF.

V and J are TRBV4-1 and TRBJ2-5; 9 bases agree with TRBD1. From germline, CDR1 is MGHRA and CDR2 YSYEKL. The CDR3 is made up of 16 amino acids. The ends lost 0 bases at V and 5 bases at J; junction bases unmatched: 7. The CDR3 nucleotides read TGCGCCAGCAGCCAAGATCGGTACAGGGGGCAGGAGACCCAGTACTTC. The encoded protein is CASSQDRYRGQETQYF.

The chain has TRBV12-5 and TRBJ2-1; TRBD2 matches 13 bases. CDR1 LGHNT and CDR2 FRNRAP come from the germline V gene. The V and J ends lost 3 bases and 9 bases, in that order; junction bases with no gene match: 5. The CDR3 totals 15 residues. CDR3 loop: CASGLGTSGNGEQFF. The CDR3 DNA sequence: TGTGCTAGTGGTTTAGGGACTAGCGGGAATGGTGAGCAGTTCTTC. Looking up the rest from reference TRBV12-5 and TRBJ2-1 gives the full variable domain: DARVTQTPRHKVTEMGQEVTMRCQPILGHNTVFWYRQTMMQGLELLAYFRNRAPLDDSGMPKDRFSAEMPDATLATLKIQPSEPRDSAVYFCASGLGTSGNGEQFFGPGTRLTVL.

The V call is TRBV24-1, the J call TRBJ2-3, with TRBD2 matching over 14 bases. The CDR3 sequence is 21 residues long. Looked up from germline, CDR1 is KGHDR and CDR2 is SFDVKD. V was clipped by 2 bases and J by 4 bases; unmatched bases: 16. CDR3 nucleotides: TGTGCCACCAGTGATTCCGGGACTAGCGGGAGTTCTCCCCTGGGCGCAGATACGCAGTATTTT. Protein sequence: CATSDSGTSGSSPLGADTQYF.

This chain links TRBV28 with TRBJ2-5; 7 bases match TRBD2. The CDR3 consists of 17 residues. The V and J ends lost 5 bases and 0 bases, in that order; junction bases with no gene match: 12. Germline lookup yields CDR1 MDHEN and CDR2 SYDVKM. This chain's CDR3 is CASSHGGSRQYQETQYF. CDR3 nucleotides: TGTGCCAGCAGTCACGGCGGGAGCCGACAGTACCAAGAGACCCAGTACTTC.

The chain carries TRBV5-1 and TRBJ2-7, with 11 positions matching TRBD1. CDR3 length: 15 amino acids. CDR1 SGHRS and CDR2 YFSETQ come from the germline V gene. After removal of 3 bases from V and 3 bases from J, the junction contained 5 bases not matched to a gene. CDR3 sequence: CASSSQGQGVYEQYF. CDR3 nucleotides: TGCGCCAGCAGCTCCCAGGGACAGGGGGTCTACGAGCAGTACTTC.

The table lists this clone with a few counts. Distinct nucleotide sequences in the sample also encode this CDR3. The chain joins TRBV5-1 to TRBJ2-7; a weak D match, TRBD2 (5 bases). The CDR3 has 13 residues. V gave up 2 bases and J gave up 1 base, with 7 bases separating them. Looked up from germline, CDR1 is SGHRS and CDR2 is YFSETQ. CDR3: CASSFQRSYEQYF. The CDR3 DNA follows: TGCGCCAGCAGCTTTCAGCGGTCCTACGAGCAGTACTTC.

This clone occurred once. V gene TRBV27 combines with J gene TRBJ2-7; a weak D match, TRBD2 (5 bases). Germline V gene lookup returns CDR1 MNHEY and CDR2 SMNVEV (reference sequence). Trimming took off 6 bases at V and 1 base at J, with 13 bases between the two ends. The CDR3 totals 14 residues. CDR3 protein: CASRPGGLSYEQYF. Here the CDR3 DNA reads TGTGCCAGCAGGCCCGGAGGTCTTTCCTACGAGCAGTACTTC.

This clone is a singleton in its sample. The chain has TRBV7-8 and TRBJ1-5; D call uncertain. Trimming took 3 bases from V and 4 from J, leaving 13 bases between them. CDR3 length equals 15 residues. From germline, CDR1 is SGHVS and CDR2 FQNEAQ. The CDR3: CASSLEGKRNQPQHF. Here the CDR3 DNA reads TGTGCCAGCAGCTTGGAGGGAAAGCGGAATCAGCCCCAGCATTTT.

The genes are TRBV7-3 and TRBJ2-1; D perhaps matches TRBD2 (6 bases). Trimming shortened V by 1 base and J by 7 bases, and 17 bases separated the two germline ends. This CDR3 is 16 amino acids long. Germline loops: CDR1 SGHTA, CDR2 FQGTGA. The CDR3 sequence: CASSLMGTLRGNEQFF. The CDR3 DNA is TGTGCCAGCAGCTTAATGGGGACCCTCCGGGGGAATGAGCAGTTCTTC.

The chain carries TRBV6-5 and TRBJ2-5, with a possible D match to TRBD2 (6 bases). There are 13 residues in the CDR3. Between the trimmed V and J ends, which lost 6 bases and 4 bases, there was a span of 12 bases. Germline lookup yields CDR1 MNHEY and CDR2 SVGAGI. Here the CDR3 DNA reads TGTGCCAGCAGACAGGAGGGTGTAGAGACCCAGTACTTC. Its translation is CASRQEGVETQYF.

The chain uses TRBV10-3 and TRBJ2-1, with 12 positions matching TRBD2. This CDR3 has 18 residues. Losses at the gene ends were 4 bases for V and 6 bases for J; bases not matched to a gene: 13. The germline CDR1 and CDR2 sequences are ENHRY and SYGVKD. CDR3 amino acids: CAISGGLTSGSRGNEQFF. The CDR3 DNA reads TGTGCCATCAGTGGGGGCCTGACTAGCGGGAGTAGGGGCAATGAGCAGTTCTTC.

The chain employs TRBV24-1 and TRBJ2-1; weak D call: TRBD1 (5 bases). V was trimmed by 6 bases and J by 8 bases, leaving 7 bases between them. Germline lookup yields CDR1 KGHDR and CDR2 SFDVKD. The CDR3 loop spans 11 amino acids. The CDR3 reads CATSLRDEQFF. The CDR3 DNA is TGTGCCACCAGTCTCAGGGATGAGCAGTTCTTC.

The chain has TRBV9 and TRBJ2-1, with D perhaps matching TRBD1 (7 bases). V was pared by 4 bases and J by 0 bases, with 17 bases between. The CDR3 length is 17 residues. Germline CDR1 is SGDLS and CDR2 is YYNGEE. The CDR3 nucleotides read TGTGCCAGCAGCCCGCAGGGGGGCAGCGGCTCCTACAATGAGCAGTTCTTC. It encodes CASSPQGGSGSYNEQFF.

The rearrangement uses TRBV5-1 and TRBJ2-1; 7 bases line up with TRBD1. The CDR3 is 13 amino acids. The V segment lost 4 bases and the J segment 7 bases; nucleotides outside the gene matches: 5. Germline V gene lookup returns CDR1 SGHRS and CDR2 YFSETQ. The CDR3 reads CASSMGRGNEQFF. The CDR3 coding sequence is TGCGCCAGCAGCATGGGCAGGGGGAATGAGCAGTTCTTC.

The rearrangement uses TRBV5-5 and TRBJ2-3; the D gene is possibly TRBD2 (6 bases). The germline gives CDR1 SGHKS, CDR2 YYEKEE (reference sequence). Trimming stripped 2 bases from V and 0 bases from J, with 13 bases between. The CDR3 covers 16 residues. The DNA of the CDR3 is TGTGCCAGCAGCTTTCGGGGCGGGGCAAGCACAGATACGCAGTATTTT. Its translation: CASSFRGGASTDTQYF.

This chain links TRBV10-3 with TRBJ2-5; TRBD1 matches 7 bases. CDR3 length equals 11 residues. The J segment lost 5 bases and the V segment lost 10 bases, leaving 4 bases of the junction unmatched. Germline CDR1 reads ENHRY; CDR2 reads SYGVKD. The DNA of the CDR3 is TGTGCCAGCGGACAGGAGGAGACCCAGTACTTC. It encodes CASGQEETQYF.

CDR3 nucleotide sequence: TGTGCCAGCACTCTCGGCCGGCTAGCCGCGACAGATACGCAGTATTTT. Its translation: CASTLGRLAATDTQYF. The gene calls are TRBV19 and TRBJ2-3; tentative D call: TRBD2 (5 bases). V was clipped by 9 bases and J by 3 bases, with 22 bases between them. This CDR3 has 16 residues. The germline CDR1 and CDR2 sequences are LNHDA and SQIVND (reference sequence).

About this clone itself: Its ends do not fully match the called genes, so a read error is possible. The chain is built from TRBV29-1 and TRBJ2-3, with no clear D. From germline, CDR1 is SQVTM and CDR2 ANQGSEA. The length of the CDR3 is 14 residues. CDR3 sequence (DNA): TGCAGCGTCGAAGGCCTGGGCGGCACAGATACGCAGTATTTT. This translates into CSVEGLGGTDTQYF.

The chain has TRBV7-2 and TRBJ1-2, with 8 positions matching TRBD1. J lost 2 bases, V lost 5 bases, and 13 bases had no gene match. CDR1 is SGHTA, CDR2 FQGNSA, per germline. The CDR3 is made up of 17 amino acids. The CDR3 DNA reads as TGTGCCAGCAGCCAACCCCTGTCAGGACAGGGCAACTATGGCTACACCTTC. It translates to CASSQPLSGQGNYGYTF. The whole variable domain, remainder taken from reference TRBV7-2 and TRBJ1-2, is GAGVSQSPSNKVTEKGKDVELRCDPISGHTALYWYRQSLGQGLEFLIYFQGNSAPDKSGLPSDRFSAERTGGSVSTLTIQRTQQEDSAVYLCASSQPLSGQGNYGYTFGSGTRLTVV.

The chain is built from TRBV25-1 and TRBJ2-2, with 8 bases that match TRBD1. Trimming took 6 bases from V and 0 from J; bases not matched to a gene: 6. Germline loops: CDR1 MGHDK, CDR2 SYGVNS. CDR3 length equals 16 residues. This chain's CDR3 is CASRQTGAANTGELFF. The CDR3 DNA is TGTGCCAGCAGACAGACAGGGGCCGCGAACACCGGGGAGCTGTTTTTT.

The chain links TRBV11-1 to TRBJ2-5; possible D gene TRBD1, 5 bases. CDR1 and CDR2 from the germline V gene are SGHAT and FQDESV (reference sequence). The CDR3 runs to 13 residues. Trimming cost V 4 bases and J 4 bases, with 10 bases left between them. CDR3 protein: CASSSTVTETQYF. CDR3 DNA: TGTGCCAGCAGCTCGACAGTTACAGAGACCCAGTACTTC. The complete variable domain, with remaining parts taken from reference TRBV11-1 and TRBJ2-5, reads EAEVAQSPRYKITEKSQAVAFWCDPISGHATLYWYRQILGQGPELLVQFQDESVVDDSQLPKDRFSAERLKGVDSTLKIQPAELGDSAMYLCASSSTVTETQYFGPGTRLLVL.

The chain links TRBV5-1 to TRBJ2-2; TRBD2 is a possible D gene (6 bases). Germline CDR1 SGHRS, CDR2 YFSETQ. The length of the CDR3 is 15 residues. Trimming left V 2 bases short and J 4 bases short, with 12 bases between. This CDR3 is CASSLGGPGTGELFF. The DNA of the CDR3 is TGCGCCAGCAGCTTAGGAGGGCCGGGCACCGGGGAGCTGTTTTTT.

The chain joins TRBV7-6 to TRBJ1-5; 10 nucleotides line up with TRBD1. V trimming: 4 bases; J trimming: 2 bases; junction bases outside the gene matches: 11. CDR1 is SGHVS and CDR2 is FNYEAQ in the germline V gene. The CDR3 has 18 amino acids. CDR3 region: CASSSRQGAKFGNQPQHF. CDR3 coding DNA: TGTGCCAGCAGCTCTAGACAGGGGGCTAAATTCGGCAATCAGCCCCAGCATTTT.

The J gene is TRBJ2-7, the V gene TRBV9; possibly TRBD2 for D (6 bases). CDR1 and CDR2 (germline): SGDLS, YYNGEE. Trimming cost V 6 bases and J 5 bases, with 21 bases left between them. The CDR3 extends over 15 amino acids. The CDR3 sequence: CASIPRGWRDHEQYF. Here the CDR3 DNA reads TGTGCCAGCATACCCCGGGGTTGGAGGGACCACGAGCAGTACTTC.

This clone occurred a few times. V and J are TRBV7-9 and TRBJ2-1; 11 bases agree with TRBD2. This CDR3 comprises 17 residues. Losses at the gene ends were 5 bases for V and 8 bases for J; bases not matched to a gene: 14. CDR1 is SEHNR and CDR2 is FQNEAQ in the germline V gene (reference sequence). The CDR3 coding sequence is TGTGCCAGCAGCCCCACACTAGCGGGAGTGGGGTGGGATGAGCAGTTCTTC. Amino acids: CASSPTLAGVGWDEQFF. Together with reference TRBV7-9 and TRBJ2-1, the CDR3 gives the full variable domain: DTGVSQNPRHKITKRGQNVTFRCDPISEHNRLYWYRQTLGQGPEFLTYFQNEAQLEKSRLLSDRFSAERPKGSFSTLEIQRTEQGDSAMYLCASSPTLAGVGWDEQFFGPGTRLTVL.

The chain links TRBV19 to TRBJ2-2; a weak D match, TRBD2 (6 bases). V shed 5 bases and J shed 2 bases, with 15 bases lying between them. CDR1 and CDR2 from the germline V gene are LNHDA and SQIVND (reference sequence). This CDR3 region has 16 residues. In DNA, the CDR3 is TGTGCCAGTAGTTCTTGGGGCGGGACTAACACCGGGGAGCTGTTTTTT. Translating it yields CASSSWGGTNTGELFF.

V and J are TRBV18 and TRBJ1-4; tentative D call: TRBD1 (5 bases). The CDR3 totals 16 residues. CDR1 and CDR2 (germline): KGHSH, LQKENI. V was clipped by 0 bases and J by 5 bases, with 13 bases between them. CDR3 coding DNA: TGTGCCAGCTCACCACCTATCAGGGATCGGAATGAAAAACTGTTTTTT. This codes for CASSPPIRDRNEKLFF.

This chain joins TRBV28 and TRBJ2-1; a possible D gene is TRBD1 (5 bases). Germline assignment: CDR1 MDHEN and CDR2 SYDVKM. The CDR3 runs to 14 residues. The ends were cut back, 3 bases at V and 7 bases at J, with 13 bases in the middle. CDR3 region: CASSFQGLANEQFF. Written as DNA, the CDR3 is TGTGCCAGCAGTTTTCAGGGTTTGGCGAATGAGCAGTTCTTC.